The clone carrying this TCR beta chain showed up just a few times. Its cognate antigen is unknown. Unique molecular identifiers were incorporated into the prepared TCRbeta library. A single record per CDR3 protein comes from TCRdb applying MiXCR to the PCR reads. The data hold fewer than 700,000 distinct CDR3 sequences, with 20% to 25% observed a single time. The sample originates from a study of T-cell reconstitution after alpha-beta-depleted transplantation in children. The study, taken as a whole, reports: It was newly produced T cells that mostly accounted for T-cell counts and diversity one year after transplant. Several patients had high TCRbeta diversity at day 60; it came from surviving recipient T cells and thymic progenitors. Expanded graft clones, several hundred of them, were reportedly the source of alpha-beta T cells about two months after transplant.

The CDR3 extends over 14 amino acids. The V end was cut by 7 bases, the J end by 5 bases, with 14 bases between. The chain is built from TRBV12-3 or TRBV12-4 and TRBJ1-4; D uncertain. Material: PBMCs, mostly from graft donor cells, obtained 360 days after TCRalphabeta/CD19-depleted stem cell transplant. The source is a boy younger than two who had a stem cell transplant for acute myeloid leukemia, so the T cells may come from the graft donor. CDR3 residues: CASTSREINEKLFF. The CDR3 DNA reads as TGTGCCAGCACCTCACGGGAGATCAATGAAAAACTGTTTTTT.